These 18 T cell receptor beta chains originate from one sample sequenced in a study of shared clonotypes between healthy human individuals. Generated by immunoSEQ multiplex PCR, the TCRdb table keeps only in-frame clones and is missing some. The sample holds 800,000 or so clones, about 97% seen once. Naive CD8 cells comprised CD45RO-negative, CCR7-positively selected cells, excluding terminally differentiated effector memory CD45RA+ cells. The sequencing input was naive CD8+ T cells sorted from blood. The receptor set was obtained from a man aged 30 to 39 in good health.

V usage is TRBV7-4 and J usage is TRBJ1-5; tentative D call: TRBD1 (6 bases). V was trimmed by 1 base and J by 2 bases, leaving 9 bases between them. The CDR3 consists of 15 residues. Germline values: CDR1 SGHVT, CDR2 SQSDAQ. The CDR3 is CASSLVQGCNQPQHF. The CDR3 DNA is TGTGCCAGCAGCTTAGTACAGGGATGCAATCAGCCCCAGCATTTT.

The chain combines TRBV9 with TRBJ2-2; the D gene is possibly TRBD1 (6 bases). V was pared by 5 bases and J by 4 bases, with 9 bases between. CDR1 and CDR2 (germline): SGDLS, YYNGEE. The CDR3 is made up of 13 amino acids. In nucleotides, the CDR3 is TGTGCCAGCAGTACAGGGATCACCGGGGAGCTGTTTTTT. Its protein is CASSTGITGELFF.

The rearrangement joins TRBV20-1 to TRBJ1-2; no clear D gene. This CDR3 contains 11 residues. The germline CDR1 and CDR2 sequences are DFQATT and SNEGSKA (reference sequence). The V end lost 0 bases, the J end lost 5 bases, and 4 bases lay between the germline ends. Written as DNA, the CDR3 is TGCAGTGCTAGAGACGGGTATGGCTACACCTTC. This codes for CSARDGYGYTF.

CDR3 DNA sequence: TGTGCCAGCAGCCAAGTGCAGACAGGCTCCTACGAGCAGTACTTC. It yields the protein CASSQVQTGSYEQYF. This chain links TRBV4-2 with TRBJ2-7; tentative D call: TRBD1 (6 bases). Germline assignment: CDR1 LGHNA and CDR2 YNFKEQ. Deletions cut 1 base from V and 0 bases from J, with 10 bases between. This CDR3 is built from 15 residues.

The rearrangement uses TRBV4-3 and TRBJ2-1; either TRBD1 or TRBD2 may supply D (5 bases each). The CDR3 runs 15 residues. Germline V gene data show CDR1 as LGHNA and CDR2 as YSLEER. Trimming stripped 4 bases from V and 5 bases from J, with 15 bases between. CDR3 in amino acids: CASSLGVGQNNEQFF. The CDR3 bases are TGCGCCAGCAGCCTGGGGGTAGGGCAAAACAATGAGCAGTTCTTC.

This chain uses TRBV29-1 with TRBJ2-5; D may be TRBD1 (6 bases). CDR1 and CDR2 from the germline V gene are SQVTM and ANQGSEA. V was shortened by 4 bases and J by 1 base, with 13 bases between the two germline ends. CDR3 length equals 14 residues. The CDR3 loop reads CSVGDWTAQETQYF. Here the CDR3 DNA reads TGCAGCGTTGGGGATTGGACAGCCCAAGAGACCCAGTACTTC.

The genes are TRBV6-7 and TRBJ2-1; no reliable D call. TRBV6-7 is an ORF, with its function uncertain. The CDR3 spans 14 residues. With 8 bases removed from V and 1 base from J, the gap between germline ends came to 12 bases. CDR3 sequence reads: CASPLPDSYNEQFF. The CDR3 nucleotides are TGTGCCAGCCCCCTCCCAGATTCCTACAATGAGCAGTTCTTC.

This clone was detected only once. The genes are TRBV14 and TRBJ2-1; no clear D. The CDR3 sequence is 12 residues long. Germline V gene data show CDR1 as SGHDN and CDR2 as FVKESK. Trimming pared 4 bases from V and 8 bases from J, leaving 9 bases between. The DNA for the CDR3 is TGTGCCAGCAGCCCCGTGGGCGATGAGCAGTTCTTC. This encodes CASSPVGDEQFF.

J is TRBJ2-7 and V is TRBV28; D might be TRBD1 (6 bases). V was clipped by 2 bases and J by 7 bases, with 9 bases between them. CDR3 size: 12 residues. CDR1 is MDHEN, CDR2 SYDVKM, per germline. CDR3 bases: TGTGCCAGCAGTTTAAGACAGGCAGAGCAGTACTTC. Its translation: CASSLRQAEQYF.

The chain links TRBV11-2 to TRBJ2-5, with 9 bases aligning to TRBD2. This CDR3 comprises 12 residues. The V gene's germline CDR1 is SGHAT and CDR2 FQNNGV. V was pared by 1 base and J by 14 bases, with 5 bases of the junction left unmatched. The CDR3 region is CASSLGSSGVYF. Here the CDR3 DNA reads TGTGCCAGCAGCTTAGGATCTAGCGGGGTTTACTTC. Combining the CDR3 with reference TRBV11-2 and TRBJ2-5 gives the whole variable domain EAGVAQSPRYKIIEKRQSVAFWCNPISGHATLYWYQQILGQGPKLLIQFQNNGVVDDSQLPKDRFSAERLKGVDSTLKIQPAKLEDSAVYLCASSLGSSGVYFGPGTRLLVL.

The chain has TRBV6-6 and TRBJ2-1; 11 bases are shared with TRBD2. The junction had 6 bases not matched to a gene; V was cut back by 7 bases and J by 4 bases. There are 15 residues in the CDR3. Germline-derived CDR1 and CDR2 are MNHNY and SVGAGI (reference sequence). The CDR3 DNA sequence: TGTGCCAGCAACCGACTAGCGGGAAAATACAATGAGCAGTTCTTC. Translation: CASNRLAGKYNEQFF.

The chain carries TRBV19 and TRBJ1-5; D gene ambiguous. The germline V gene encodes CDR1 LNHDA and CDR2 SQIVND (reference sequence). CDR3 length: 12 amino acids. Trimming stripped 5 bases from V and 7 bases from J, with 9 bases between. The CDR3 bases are TGTGCCAGTAGTCCTGGCGGACAGCCCCAGCATTTT. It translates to CASSPGGQPQHF.

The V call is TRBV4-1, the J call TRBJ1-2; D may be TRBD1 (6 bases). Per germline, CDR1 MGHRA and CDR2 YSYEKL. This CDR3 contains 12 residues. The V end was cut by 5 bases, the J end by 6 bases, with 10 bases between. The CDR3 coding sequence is TGCGCCAGCAGCTCCGGGACACATGGCTACACCTTC. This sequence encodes CASSSGTHGYTF.

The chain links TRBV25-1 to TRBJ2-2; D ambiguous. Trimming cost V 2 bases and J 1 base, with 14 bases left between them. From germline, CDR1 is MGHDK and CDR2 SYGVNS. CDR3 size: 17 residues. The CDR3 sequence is CASSETQIGGNTGELFF. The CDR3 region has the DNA TGTGCCAGCAGTGAAACTCAGATCGGCGGGAACACCGGGGAGCTGTTTTTT.

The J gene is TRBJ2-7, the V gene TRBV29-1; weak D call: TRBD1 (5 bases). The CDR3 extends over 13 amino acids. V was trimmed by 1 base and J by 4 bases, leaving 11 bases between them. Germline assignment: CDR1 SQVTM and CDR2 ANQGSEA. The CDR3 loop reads CSVEGGRDYEQYF. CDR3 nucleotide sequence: TGCAGCGTTGAAGGTGGCAGGGATTACGAGCAGTACTTC.

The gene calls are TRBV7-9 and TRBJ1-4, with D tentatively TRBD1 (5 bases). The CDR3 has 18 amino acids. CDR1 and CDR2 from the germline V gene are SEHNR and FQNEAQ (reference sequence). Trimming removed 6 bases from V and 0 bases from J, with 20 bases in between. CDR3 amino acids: CASSHSSADTATNEKLFF. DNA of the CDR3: TGTGCCAGCAGTCATTCTTCCGCGGACACCGCAACTAATGAAAAACTGTTTTTT.

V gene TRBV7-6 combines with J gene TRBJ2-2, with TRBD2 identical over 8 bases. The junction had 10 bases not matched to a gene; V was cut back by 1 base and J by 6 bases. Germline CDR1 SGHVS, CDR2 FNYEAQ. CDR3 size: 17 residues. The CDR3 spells CASSLGYLGTSPGELFF. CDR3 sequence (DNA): TGTGCCAGCAGCTTAGGTTATCTAGGGACTAGTCCCGGGGAGCTGTTTTTT.

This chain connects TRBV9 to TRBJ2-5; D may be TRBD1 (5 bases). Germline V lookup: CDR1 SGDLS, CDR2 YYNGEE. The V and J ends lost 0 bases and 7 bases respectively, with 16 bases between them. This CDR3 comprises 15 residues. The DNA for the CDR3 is TGTGCCAGCAGCGTAGCTGAAGGGGTAATCGGGACCCAGTACTTC. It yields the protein CASSVAEGVIGTQYF. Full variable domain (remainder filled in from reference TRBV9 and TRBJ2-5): DSGVTQTPKHLITATGQRVTLRCSPRSGDLSVYWYQQSLDQGLQFLIQYYNGEERAKGNILERFSAQQFPDLHSELNLSSLELGDSALYFCASSVAEGVIGTQYFGPGTRLLVL.